These T cell receptor beta chains were read from a single sample in a study of blood T cell repertoires in COVID-19. Clones were read by immunoSEQ multiplex PCR, and TCRdb kept only the in-frame ones, dropping some. The sample includes some 100,000 clones, around 87% of them seen just once. Input material: peripheral blood. The source is a woman aged 25 to 39 with acute or convalescent COVID-19. The CDR3 runs from the conserved cysteine through the conserved F or W. A D gene is named only where the DNA matches it firmly. A row's size may be missing; if present it is once, few, many or a size class.

>TRBD2|.|TRBV12-3/TRBV12-4|TRBJ2-7
TGTGCCAGCATGATCGGGGGGTGGTCCGAGCAGTACTTC
CASMIGGWSEQYF
>TRBD2|.|TRBV7-9|TRBJ2-3
TGTGCCAGCAGCCCGCCCCTAGCGGGGGACCCAGGGGATACGCAGTATTTT
CASSPPLAGDPGDTQYF
>TRBD1|.|TRBV28|TRBJ2-7
TGTGCCAGCAGTTTAGAATCCAGGGGGAAGGACGAGCAGTACTTC
CASSLESRGKDEQYF
>.|.|TRBV10-1|TRBJ1-1
TGCGCCACCTCGGAGGAAGGCACTGAAGCTTTCTTT
CATSEEGTEAFF
>.|.|TRBV11-2|TRBJ2-7
TGTGCCAGCACCGTTTATCCCACTGAGCAGTACTTC
CASTVYPTEQYF
>.|few|TRBV7-2|TRBJ2-1
TGTGCCAGCAGACTCGGGGGTTACAATGAGCAGTTCTTC
CASRLGGYNEQFF
>TRBD1|.|TRBV7-9|TRBJ2-7
TGTGCCAGCAGCCCCACGGGACAGGGAACGTACTTC
CASSPTGQGTYF
>TRBD2|once|TRBV9|TRBJ2-3
TGTGCCAGCAGCGTGGGAGCGGGGGCCTTAGAAAATACGCAGTATTTT
CASSVGAGALENTQYF
>.|few|TRBV15|TRBJ2-7
TGTGCCACCAGCAGAGTGGGGTCAGGGATACAGCACCAGCAGTACTTC
CATSRVGSGIQHQQYF
>.|once|TRBV7-3|TRBJ1-1
TGTGCCAGCAGCCTTCAAGGGGACACTGAAGCTTTCTTT
CASSLQGDTEAFF
>.|.|TRBV27|TRBJ2-2
TGTGCCAGCAGTCCCGGGGACACCGGGGAGCTGTTTTTT
CASSPGDTGELFF
>.|.|TRBV5-1|TRBJ1-2
TGCGCCAGCAGCTTGGGGCAAGATGGCTACACCTTC
CASSLGQDGYTF
>TRBD1|.|TRBV28|TRBJ1-5
TGTGCCAGTCTACAGGGGGCCCTCAATCAGCCCCAGCATTTT
CASLQGALNQPQHF
>TRBD2|.|TRBV25-1|TRBJ2-1
TGTGCCAGCAGCACCCTAGCGGGGGGACGCTCCTACAATGAGCAGTTCTTC
CASSTLAGGRSYNEQFF
>.|.|TRBV15|TRBJ1-3
TGTGCCACCAGCAGAGATAGACTGAACTCTGGAAACACCATATATTTT
CATSRDRLNSGNTIYF
>TRBD1|.|TRBV30|TRBJ2-3
TGTGCCTGGAGTGTCCAGGGGGCGGATACGCAGTATTTT
CAWSVQGADTQYF
>TRBD2|.|TRBV27|TRBJ2-7
TGTGCCAGCAGTTTATCGGTGGGGGGGACCTACGAGCAGTACTTC
CASSLSVGGTYEQYF
>.|.|TRBV5-6|TRBJ1-4
TGTGCCAGCAGCTCCCCTTGGGGGGGAGTTAATGAAAAACTGTTTTTT
CASSSPWGGVNEKLFF
>.|.|TRBV29-1|TRBJ2-7
TGCAGCGCCCGATTAGACGAGCAGTACTTC
CSARLDEQYF
>.|.|TRBV4-2|TRBJ2-6
TGTGCCAGCAGCCAGGTCACTTCAGGCTCTGGGGCCAACGTCCTGACTTTC
CASSQVTSGSGANVLTF
>.|.|TRBV7-8|TRBJ1-1
TGTGCCAGCAGCCTCGAGGCGGGCACTGAAGCTTTCTTT
CASSLEAGTEAFF
>.|.|TRBV6-2/TRBV6-3|TRBJ1-4
TGTGCCAGCAGTTACAGCAGGGATGAAAAACTGTTTTTT
CASSYSRDEKLFF
>.|.|TRBV27|TRBJ1-1
TGTGCCAGCTCCTTAGGGGGGGCGGGTGGCACTGAAGCTTTCTTT
CASSLGGAGGTEAFF
>.|.|TRBV12-3/TRBV12-4|TRBJ1-2
TGTGCCAGCAGCCTTTACCCCTCGCGGGGCTACACCTTC
CASSLYPSRGYTF
>.|.|TRBV29-1|TRBJ1-2
TGCAGCGTTGAAAGTTGGGGAGAGGGCTACACCTTC
CSVESWGEGYTF
>.|.|TRBV6-2/TRBV6-3|TRBJ2-1
TGTGCCAGCAGTACTTTAGCGGCCCGCTCCTACAATGAGCAGTTCTTC
CASSTLAARSYNEQFF
>.|.|TRBV27|TRBJ1-6
TGTGCCAGCAGTTTGGGGGGGGACCCGGGGTTACCCCTCCACTTT
CASSLGGDPGLPLHF
>.|.|TRBV18|TRBJ2-1
TGTGCCAGCTCACCACTTACCGAGAGCTCCTACAATGAGCAGTTCTTC
CASSPLTESSYNEQFF
>TRBD1|once|TRBV10-3|TRBJ2-6
TGTGCCACCGACAGGGGCTCTGGGGCCAACGTCCTGACTTTC
CATDRGSGANVLTF
>.|few|TRBV3-1/TRBV3-2|TRBJ1-6
TGTGCCAGCAGCCAGTCCAGGGTCAATTATAATTCACCCCTCCACTTT
CASSQSRVNYNSPLHF
>TRBD2|.|TRBV4-1|TRBJ2-7
TGCGCCAGCAGCCAAAGCAGGACTAGCGACCGGCAGTACTTC
CASSQSRTSDRQYF
>.|.|TRBV9|TRBJ1-2
TGTGCCAGCAGCGTAGCGGCACACCTGGCGGATGGCTACACCTTC
CASSVAAHLADGYTF
>.|.|TRBV5-1|TRBJ2-7
TGCGCCAGCAGACGTGGAGCCTACGAGCAGTACTTC
CASRRGAYEQYF
>TRBD1|.|TRBV9|TRBJ1-6
TGTGCCAGCAGCGCACAGGGGTGGAATTCACCCCTCCACTTT
CASSAQGWNSPLHF
>.|.|TRBV3-1/TRBV3-2|TRBJ1-4
TGTGCCAGCAGCCAAGAGAGGCCGGGTGGCAATGAAAAACTGTTTTTT
CASSQERPGGNEKLFF
>.|.|TRBV6-4|TRBJ2-7
TGTGCCAGCACGACCACAGAAACTTCATCCGCCTACGAGCAGTACTTC
CASTTTETSSAYEQYF
>.|.|TRBV2|TRBJ1-5
TGTGCCAGCAGTGGGAGACAGAGAAGCAATCAGCCCCAGCATTTT
CASSGRQRSNQPQHF
>.|once|TRBV5-1|TRBJ2-3
TGCGCCAGCAGCTTGTTCTCCTGGGGTGGAGGGACAGATACGCAGTATTTT
CASSLFSWGGGTDTQYF
>TRBD1|.|TRBV5-3|TRBJ1-1
TGTGCCAGAAGCTCCCCAGTGGGACAGGGGGCCGGAGCTTTCTTT
CARSSPVGQGAGAFF
>TRBD1|.|TRBV19|TRBJ2-7
TGTGCCAGTAGTCCGGGACAGGGGGCCGTGCAGTACTTC
CASSPGQGAVQYF
>.|.|TRBV5-1|TRBJ2-7
TGCGCCAGCAGCGAGGGGGACATGGGCTCCTACGAGCAGTACTTC
CASSEGDMGSYEQYF
>.|.|TRBV3-1/TRBV3-2|TRBJ1-2
TGTGCCAGCAGCCAGGGAGTGGGAGGCTACACCTTC
CASSQGVGGYTF
>.|.|TRBV5-1|TRBJ1-3
TGCGCCAGCAGAAGTACGGCAGGGGGAAACACCATATATTTT
CASRSTAGGNTIYF
>.|.|TRBV19|TRBJ2-1
TGTGCCAGTAGTGCCCCCGGGGGGCAGAGATACAATGAGCAGTTCTTC
CASSAPGGQRYNEQFF
>.|.|TRBV11-1|TRBJ1-3
TGTGCCAGCAGCCTCCGGGCCAGGGCTGGAAACACCATATATTTT
CASSLRARAGNTIYF
>.|.|TRBV5-1|TRBJ2-1
TGCGCCAGCAGCTTGGAAGGGGGATTTTACAATGAGCAGTTCTTC
CASSLEGGFYNEQFF
>.|.|TRBV5-1|TRBJ1-5
TGCGCCAGCAGCTTTACTCCCCTGGCCGGGGGAGGTAGCAATCAGCCCCAGCATTTT
CASSFTPLAGGGSNQPQHF
>.|.|TRBV6-6|TRBJ1-6
TGTGCCAGCAGTCCGGAGGCTGATAATTCACCCCTCCACTTT
CASSPEADNSPLHF
>.|.|TRBV30|TRBJ1-4
TGTGCCTGGAGTCCCGGGAGAGGCGAAAAACTGTTTTTT
CAWSPGRGEKLFF
>TRBD1|.|TRBV20-1|TRBJ1-5
TGCAGTGCTGGTGAGACAGGGCAGGGTCAGCCCCAGCATTTT
CSAGETGQGQPQHF
>.|.|TRBV4-2|TRBJ1-1
TGTGCCAGCAGCCAGGGGGCTGCGGGCACTGAAGCTTTCTTT
CASSQGAAGTEAFF
>.|.|TRBV7-9|TRBJ1-2
TGTGCCAGCAGCTTAGTGGGAGGATATGGCTACACCTTC
CASSLVGGYGYTF
>.|.|TRBV5-6|TRBJ2-1
TGTGCCAGCAGCTTGGGGCTAGCTGAGCAGTTCTTC
CASSLGLAEQFF
>.|.|TRBV10-3|TRBJ1-2
TGTGCCATCAGTGAGTTAAACTATGGCTACACCTTC
CAISELNYGYTF
>.|.|TRBV2|TRBJ1-4
TGTGCCACCCGGAGGGGCGAAAAACTGTTTTTT
CATRRGEKLFF
>.|.|TRBV21-1|TRBJ2-7
TGTGCCAGCACCGAAGCTGGGCACCTGAACGAGCAGTACTTC
CASTEAGHLNEQYF
>.|.|TRBV2|TRBJ1-2
TGTGCCAGCAAAGAGGGGGCTAACTATGGCTACACCTTC
CASKEGANYGYTF